Each of the 29 T cell receptor beta chains below was sequenced from the same sample in a study of spatial heterogeneity in lung cancer (dated by TCRdb to the late 2010s). The library was produced with 5' RACE. Sequencing took place on a NextSeq 500. TCRdb passed the public sequencing reads through fastp at Q25 and MiXCR, retaining productive beta sequences. Every CDR3 protein is listed once, alongside the most common genes and DNA of its rows. A total of around 110,000 distinct CDR3 sequences appear in this sample, 9% to 15% of them only once. Of the sample, about 15% is held by the ten largest clones. The time point label, read with the paper, signifies: blood at routine non-recurrence follow-up after resection. Whole RNA extracted from tumor and nontumor lung tissue, or from cryopreserved PBMC samples, was used for TCR sequencing without cell sorting. Specimen: PBMCs, collected at follow-up. These receptor sequences come from a male donor with early-stage non-small cell lung cancer.

The table lists this clonotype with many counts. The rearrangement joins TRBV5-1 to TRBJ2-5; D remains ambiguous. V was shortened by 0 bases and J by 2 bases, with 5 bases between the two germline ends. Germline V gene lookup returns CDR1 SGHRS and CDR2 YFSETQ. The CDR3 consists of 13 residues. This chain's CDR3 is CASSLDSQETQYF. Here the CDR3 DNA reads TGCGCCAGCAGCTTGGACAGTCAAGAGACCCAGTACTTC.

The rearrangement uses TRBV19 and TRBJ1-1; 7 bases line up with TRBD1. Germline V gene lookup returns CDR1 LNHDA and CDR2 SQIVND (reference sequence). J gave up 5 bases and V 3 bases, and 9 bases lay outside the gene matches. The CDR3 spans 15 residues. The CDR3 sequence: CASSIQGGGGTEAFF. CDR3 in DNA: TGTGCCAGTAGTATTCAAGGGGGCGGAGGAACTGAAGCTTTCTTT.

This clonotype was found many times. The chain has TRBV20-1 and TRBJ1-1; no clear D. The CDR3 loop spans 9 amino acids. The germline gives CDR1 DFQATT, CDR2 SNEGSKA (reference sequence). Trimming took off 7 bases at V and 6 bases at J, with 6 bases between the two ends. CDR3 amino acids: CSEGAEAFF. DNA of the CDR3: TGCAGTGAGGGCGCTGAAGCTTTCTTT.

J is TRBJ1-4 and V is TRBV5-6; D ambiguous. The CDR3 runs 13 residues. Germline assignment: CDR1 SGHDT and CDR2 YYEEEE. V lost 0 bases and J lost 7, with 7 bases in between. CDR3 loop: CASSLGPGEKLFF. The CDR3 coding sequence is TGTGCCAGCAGCTTGGGACCGGGTGAAAAACTGTTTTTT.

The chain recombines TRBV6-5 with TRBJ2-7; 8 nucleotides align to TRBD1. This CDR3 region has 15 residues. With 2 bases clipped from V and 0 bases from J, the junction kept 3 bases outside the gene matches. Germline values: CDR1 MNHEY, CDR2 SVGAGI. The CDR3 nucleotides are TGTGCCAGCAGTTACGTGCAGGGGGCCTCCTACGAGCAGTACTTC. It translates to CASSYVQGASYEQYF.

The sample holds one count of this clonotype. The gene calls are TRBV18 and TRBJ1-4, with TRBD1 as a possible D gene (6 bases). In germline, CDR1 is KGHSH, CDR2 LQKENI. V gave up 0 bases and J gave up 4 bases, with 12 bases separating them. The CDR3 length is 16 residues. In nucleotides, the CDR3 is TGTGCCAGCTCACCACCGACCAGGGGTGGTAATGAAAAACTGTTTTTT. This codes for CASSPPTRGGNEKLFF.

This rearrangement joins TRBV5-1 to TRBJ1-2; D remains ambiguous. The germline V gene has CDR1 SGHRS and CDR2 YFSETQ. Trimming shortened V by 3 bases and J by 1 base, and 13 bases separated the two germline ends. CDR3 length equals 15 residues. The CDR3: CASSSGGSFNYGYTF. CDR3 bases: TGCGCCAGCAGCTCCGGCGGCAGTTTTAACTATGGCTACACCTTC. Variable domain in full (rest from reference TRBV5-1 and TRBJ1-2): KAGVTQTPRYLIKTRGQQVTLSCSPISGHRSVSWYQQTPGQGLQFLFEYFSETQRNKGNFPGRFSGRQFSNSRSEMNVSTLELGDSALYLCASSSGGSFNYGYTFGSGTRLTVV.

The V gene is TRBV5-6, the J gene TRBJ1-2, with no clear D. The CDR3 extends over 15 amino acids. V lost 1 base and J 0 bases, leaving 10 bases between the germline ends. Germline V gene lookup returns CDR1 SGHDT and CDR2 YYEEEE. The DNA of the CDR3 is TGTGCCAGCAGCTTGTATTGGACGCCTAACTATGGCTACACCTTC. It encodes CASSLYWTPNYGYTF.

This clonotype was detected ten times or more. The gene calls are TRBV10-3 and TRBJ2-3, with TRBD2 matching over 14 bases. The CDR3 is made up of 18 amino acids. With V trimmed by 8 bases and J by 7 bases, 17 bases remained unmatched. Germline V gives CDR1 ENHRY, CDR2 SYGVKD. As DNA, the CDR3 is TGTGCCATCGGCCGGACTAGCGGGGGGCCGAAGGTATGGAATACGCAGTATTTT. It codes for CAIGRTSGGPKVWNTQYF.

This rearrangement joins TRBV4-2 to TRBJ1-5, with no clear D. This CDR3 has 16 residues. The V gene's germline CDR1 is LGHNA and CDR2 YNFKEQ. Between the trimmed V and J ends, which lost 4 bases and 4 bases, there was a span of 17 bases. This CDR3 reads CASSLDGAGKNQPQHF. CDR3 nucleotide sequence: TGTGCCAGCAGCCTCGACGGTGCAGGAAAAAATCAGCCCCAGCATTTT.

In its sample, this clonotype was seen many times. The chain carries TRBV18 and TRBJ2-2; D unresolved. The CDR3 has 13 amino acids. In germline, CDR1 is KGHSH, CDR2 LQKENI. V lost 0 bases and J lost 3, with 2 bases in between. Here the CDR3 DNA reads TGTGCCAGCTCACCACCTCACACCGGGGAGCTGTTTTTT. Translated: CASSPPHTGELFF.

The rearrangement joins TRBV11-1 to TRBJ1-1, with D tentatively TRBD1 (5 bases). Trimming took 3 bases from V and 6 from J, leaving 14 bases between them. CDR3 size: 14 residues. Germline V lookup: CDR1 SGHAT, CDR2 FQDESV (reference sequence). This CDR3 reads CASSLRGGSAEAFF. CDR3 in DNA: TGTGCCAGCAGCTTGCGTGGGGGGAGTGCTGAAGCTTTCTTT. The variable domain in full, completed from reference TRBV11-1 and TRBJ1-1, reads EAEVAQSPRYKITEKSQAVAFWCDPISGHATLYWYRQILGQGPELLVQFQDESVVDDSQLPKDRFSAERLKGVDSTLKIQPAELGDSAMYLCASSLRGGSAEAFFGQGTRLTVV.

This clonotype was counted many times. The chain has TRBV19 and TRBJ1-5, with 8 nucleotides matching TRBD1. Germline trimming cut 4 bases from V and 6 bases from J; bases unmatched to any gene: 5. The V gene's germline CDR1 is LNHDA and CDR2 SQIVND (reference sequence). CDR3 size: 14 residues. CDR3 residues: CASSKDRAVQPQHF. The CDR3 bases are TGTGCCAGTAGTAAGGACAGGGCGGTTCAGCCCCAGCATTTT.

This clonotype has only a few counts. This rearrangement joins TRBV2 to TRBJ1-6, with D hard to call. CDR1 is SNHLY, CDR2 FYNNEI, per germline. The CDR3 is 13 residues long. V was cut by 4 bases and J by 10 bases, with 11 bases left in between. CDR3 loop: CASSVKAVSPLHF. The CDR3 region has the DNA TGTGCCAGCAGTGTTAAGGCCGTCTCACCCCTCCACTTT. The full variable domain, completed using reference TRBV2 and TRBJ1-6, is EPEVTQTPSHQVTQMGQEVILRCVPISNHLYFYWYRQILGQKVEFLVSFYNNEISEKSEIFDDQFSVERPDGSNFTLKIRSTKLEDSAMYFCASSVKAVSPLHFGNGTRLTVT.

The rearrangement uses TRBV5-1 and TRBJ2-7; 8 bases line up with TRBD1. J gave up 2 bases and V 7 bases, and 11 bases lay outside the gene matches. Germline CDR1 is SGHRS and CDR2 is YFSETQ. CDR3 length equals 15 residues. The CDR3: CASRVQGTGPYEQYF. The CDR3, as DNA: TGCGCCAGCCGAGTTCAGGGGACAGGCCCCTACGAGCAGTACTTC.

This clonotype came up many times. A junction end diverges from the germline sequence, so it may reflect a read error. The V and J genes are TRBV6-5 and TRBJ2-2, with 9 bases aligning to TRBD1. CDR3 length: 16 residues. The germline CDR1 and CDR2 sequences are MNHEY and SVGAGI. As DNA, the CDR3 is TGTGCCAGCAGTTACTCCGGGACAGGGAACGCCGGGGAGCTGTTTTTT. Translated: CASSYSGTGNAGELFF.

The V and J genes are TRBV10-1 and TRBJ1-1; weak D call: TRBD1 (5 bases). The ends were cut back, 3 bases at V and 0 bases at J, with 11 bases in the middle. This CDR3 comprises 15 residues. The germline V gene has CDR1 WNHNN and CDR2 SYGVQD (reference sequence). The CDR3 region is CASSEGAGMNTEAFF. The CDR3 DNA sequence: TGCGCCAGCAGTGAAGGGGCAGGGATGAACACTGAAGCTTTCTTT.

This clonotype was recorded a few times. The genes are TRBV4-2 and TRBJ2-5; 12 nucleotides align to TRBD2. Germline V gives CDR1 LGHNA, CDR2 YNFKEQ. The trim removed 3 bases at V and 4 bases at J, leaving 6 bases unmatched. The CDR3 runs to 16 residues. The CDR3 region has the DNA TGTGCCAGCAGCCATACTAGCGGGGGGACCCTAGAGACCCAGTACTTC. Its protein is CASSHTSGGTLETQYF.

This clonotype was counted between two and nine times. J is TRBJ1-5 and V is TRBV20-1; D is possibly TRBD1 (6 bases). Germline CDR1 DFQATT, CDR2 SNEGSKA (reference sequence). Trimming removed 6 bases at V and 1 base at J, with 13 bases between. The CDR3 extends over 14 amino acids. The chain's CDR3 is CSARQELSNQPQHF. The CDR3 DNA reads TGCAGTGCGAGACAGGAGCTAAGCAATCAGCCCCAGCATTTT.

V usage is TRBV20-1 and J usage is TRBJ1-6, with 10 bases aligning to TRBD1. The CDR3 totals 15 residues. Germline-derived CDR1 and CDR2 are DFQATT and SNEGSKA (reference sequence). V was clipped by 4 bases and J by 6 bases; unmatched bases: 6. CDR3 sequence: CSANRDRGSNSPLHF. CDR3 in DNA: TGCAGTGCTAACCGGGACAGGGGTAGTAATTCACCCCTCCACTTT.

Points on this clonotype: This may come from a read error, since a much larger clone is one base off. The chain is built from TRBV6-2 or TRBV6-3 and TRBJ2-5, with no clear D. The length of the CDR3 is 12 residues. Looked up from germline, CDR1 is MNHEY and CDR2 is SVGEGT. CDR3 region: CVSMTFQETQYF. In DNA, the CDR3 is TGTGTCAGCATGACATTCCAAGAGACCCAGTACTTC.

At least ten counts were recorded for this clonotype. CDR3 loop: CASSFGETQYF. The CDR3 DNA is TGTGCCAGCAGTTTTGGAGAGACCCAGTACTTC. The rearrangement joins TRBV12-3 or TRBV12-4 to TRBJ2-5; D is uncertain. The CDR3 extends over 11 amino acids. The V gene lost 3 bases and the J gene lost 4 bases, with 3 bases spanning the gap.

Many counts were recorded for this clonotype. V gene TRBV10-2 combines with J gene TRBJ2-2; TRBD1 is a possible D gene (5 bases). V shed 1 base and J shed 9 bases, with 12 bases lying between them. Germline CDR1 WSHSY, CDR2 SAAADI. The CDR3 is 14 amino acids. The CDR3 reads CASSEWQGVWELFF. The CDR3 DNA is TGCGCCAGCAGTGAGTGGCAGGGTGTTTGGGAGCTGTTTTTT.

This clonotype has just a few counts. The gene calls are TRBV9 and TRBJ1-1, with 8 bases matching TRBD1. CDR1 is SGDLS, CDR2 YYNGEE, per germline. CDR3 length equals 14 residues. The V and J ends lost 3 bases and 5 bases, in that order; junction bases with no gene match: 6. The DNA of the CDR3 is TGTGCCAGCAGCGGGGGACAGGTTCGGACTGAAGCTTTCTTT. As protein: CASSGGQVRTEAFF.

The chain carries TRBV28 and TRBJ1-1; D remains unclear. CDR3 size: 14 residues. V lost 2 bases to trimming and J lost 6 bases, with 13 bases between them. CDR1 and CDR2 from the germline V gene are MDHEN and SYDVKM. CDR3 sequence: CASSLHSLVSEAFF. Written as DNA, the CDR3 is TGTGCCAGCAGTTTACACAGTCTTGTCTCTGAAGCTTTCTTT.

The DNA for the CDR3 is TGCAGTGCTGGAACAGGGCCAACTAATGAAAAACTGTTTTTT. Translated, it gives CSAGTGPTNEKLFF. The V gene is TRBV20-1, the J gene TRBJ1-4; TRBD1 might be the D (6 bases). Germline V gene lookup returns CDR1 DFQATT and CDR2 SNEGSKA (reference sequence). Trimming stripped 5 bases from V and 0 bases from J, with 10 bases between. CDR3 size: 14 residues.

This clonotype was recorded a few times. The CDR3 here is CASSSRGRNTGELFF. The CDR3 DNA reads as TGTGCCAGCAGTAGCAGGGGGCGAAACACCGGGGAGCTGTTTTTT. This sequence joins TRBV6-2 or TRBV6-3 and TRBJ2-2; 8 bases agree with TRBD1. The junction had 4 bases not matched to a gene; V was cut back by 5 bases and J by 2 bases. Germline CDR1 MNHEY, CDR2 SVGEGT. The CDR3 length is 15 residues.

This clonotype was seen a few times. As DNA, the CDR3 is TGTGCCAGCAGCCACCGGGAGGCACGCACAGATACGCAGTATTTT. Protein product: CASSHREARTDTQYF. The chain couples TRBV11-1 to TRBJ2-3, with 7 bases aligning to TRBD2. CDR3 length: 15 residues. Losses at the gene ends were 5 bases for V and 1 base for J; bases not matched to a gene: 6. Per the germline V gene, CDR1 is SGHAT and CDR2 is FQDESV (reference sequence).

This clonotype was observed at least ten times. The V and J genes are TRBV7-9 and TRBJ2-2; possible D gene TRBD2, 5 bases. The CDR3 is 16 amino acids. Trimming pared 4 bases from V and 3 bases from J, leaving 15 bases between. From germline, CDR1 is SEHNR and CDR2 FQNEAQ (reference sequence). The CDR3, as DNA: TGTGCCAGCAGCTACCCCGCTGAGCGGCACACCGGGGAGCTGTTTTTT. Residues: CASSYPAERHTGELFF. Supplemented by reference TRBV7-9 and TRBJ2-2, the full variable domain reads DTGVSQNPRHKITKRGQNVTFRCDPISEHNRLYWYRQTLGQGPEFLTYFQNEAQLEKSRLLSDRFSAERPKGSFSTLEIQRTEQGDSAMYLCASSYPAERHTGELFFGEGSRLTVL.